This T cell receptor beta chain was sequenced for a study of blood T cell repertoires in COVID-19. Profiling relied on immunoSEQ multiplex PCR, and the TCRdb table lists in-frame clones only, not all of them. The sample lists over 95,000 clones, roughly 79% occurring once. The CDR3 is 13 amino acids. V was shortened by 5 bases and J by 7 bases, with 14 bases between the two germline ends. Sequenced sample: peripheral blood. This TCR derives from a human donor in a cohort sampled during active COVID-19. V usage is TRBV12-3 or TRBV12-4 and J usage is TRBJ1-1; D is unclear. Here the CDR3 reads CASSPAEVDEAFF. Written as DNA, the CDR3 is TGTGCCAGCAGTCCCGCCGAGGTCGATGAAGCTTTCTTT.